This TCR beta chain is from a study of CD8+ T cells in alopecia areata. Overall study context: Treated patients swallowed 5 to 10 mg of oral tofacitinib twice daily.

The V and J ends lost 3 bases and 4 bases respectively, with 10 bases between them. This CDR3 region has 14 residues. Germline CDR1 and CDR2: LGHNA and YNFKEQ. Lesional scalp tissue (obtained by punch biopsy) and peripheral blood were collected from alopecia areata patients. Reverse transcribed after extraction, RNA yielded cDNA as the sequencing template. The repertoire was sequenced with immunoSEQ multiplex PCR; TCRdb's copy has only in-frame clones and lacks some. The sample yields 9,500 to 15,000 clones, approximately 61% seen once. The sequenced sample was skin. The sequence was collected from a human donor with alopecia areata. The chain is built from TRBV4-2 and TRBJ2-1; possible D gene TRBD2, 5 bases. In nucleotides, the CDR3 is TGTGCCAGCAGCCACCCGGACTTATACAATGAGCAGTTCTTC. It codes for CASSHPDLYNEQFF.